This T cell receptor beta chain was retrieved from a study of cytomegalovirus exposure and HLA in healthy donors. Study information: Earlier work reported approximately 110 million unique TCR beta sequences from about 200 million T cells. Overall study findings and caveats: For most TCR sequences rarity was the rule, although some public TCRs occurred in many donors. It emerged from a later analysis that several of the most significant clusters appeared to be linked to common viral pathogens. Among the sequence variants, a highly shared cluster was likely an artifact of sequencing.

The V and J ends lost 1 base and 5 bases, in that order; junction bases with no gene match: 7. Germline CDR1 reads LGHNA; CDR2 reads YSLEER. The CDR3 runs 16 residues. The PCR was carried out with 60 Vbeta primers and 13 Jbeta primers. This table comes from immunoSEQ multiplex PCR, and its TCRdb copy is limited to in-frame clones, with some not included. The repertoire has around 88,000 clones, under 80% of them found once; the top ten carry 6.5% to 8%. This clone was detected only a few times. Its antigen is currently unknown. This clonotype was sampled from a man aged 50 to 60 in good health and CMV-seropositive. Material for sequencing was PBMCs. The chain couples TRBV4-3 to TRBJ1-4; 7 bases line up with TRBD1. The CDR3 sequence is CASSQAPGTENEKLFF. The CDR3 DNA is TGCGCCAGCAGCCAAGCCCCCGGGACAGAAAATGAAAAACTGTTTTTT.